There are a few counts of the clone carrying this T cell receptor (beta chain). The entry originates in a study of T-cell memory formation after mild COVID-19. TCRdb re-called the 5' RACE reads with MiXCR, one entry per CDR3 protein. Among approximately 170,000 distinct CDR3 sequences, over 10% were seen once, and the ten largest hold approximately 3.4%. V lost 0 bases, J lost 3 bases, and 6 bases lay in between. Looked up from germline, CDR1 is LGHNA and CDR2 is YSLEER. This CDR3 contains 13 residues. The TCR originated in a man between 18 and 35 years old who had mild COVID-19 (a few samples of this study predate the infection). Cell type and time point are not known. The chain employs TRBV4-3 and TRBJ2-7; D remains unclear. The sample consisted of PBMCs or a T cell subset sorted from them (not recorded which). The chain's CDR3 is CASSQEGGYEQYF. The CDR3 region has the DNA TGCGCCAGCAGCCAAGAGGGCGGCTACGAGCAGTACTTC.